A selection of T cell receptor beta chains follows, all from one sample in a study of cytomegalovirus exposure and HLA in healthy donors. Only in-frame clones appear in the TCRdb table, and some are missing; sequencing was by immunoSEQ multiplex PCR. The data show some 120,000 clones, approximately 80% seen once. The sample consisted of PBMCs. Every receptor here comes from a young woman in good health and CMV-seronegative. Both conserved end residues are part of each CDR3.

j_call v_call cdr3_aa
TRBJ1-1 TRBV28 CASSHSNEAFF
TRBJ1-5 TRBV2 CASSGEGRRRENSQHF
TRBJ2-7 TRBV7-9 CASSLRSPGQGVYEQYF
TRBJ2-2 TRBV5-6 CASSYGDVFTGELFF
TRBJ1-1 TRBV10-3 CATFPQGRVSNTEAFF
TRBJ1-6 TRBV6-1 CASSEALGEYNSPLHF
TRBJ1-4 TRBV20-1 CSARGGEKLFF
TRBJ1-5 TRBV6-1 CASSEAAGSNQPQHF
TRBJ2-2 TRBV19 CASTKLPGQTNTGELFF
TRBJ2-3 TRBV5-4 CASSGTSGRLTDTQYF
TRBJ2-7 TRBV4-2 CASSQTNLASGYEQYF
TRBJ2-7 TRBV28 CASRPRQGLNEQYF
TRBJ1-1 TRBV5-1 CASSLSGTGGFTEAFF
TRBJ2-7 TRBV15 CATSSWSSGSSYEQYF
TRBJ1-6 TRBV15 CATSRERGHPLSPLHF
TRBJ2-7 TRBV7-2 CASSSGIVLYEQYF
TRBJ1-2 TRBV6-5 CASSSGTGASDGYTF
TRBJ1-2 TRBV7-9 CASSLERGGLRGYTF
TRBJ2-1 TRBV5-6 CASSPLWALSYNEQFF
TRBJ2-7 TRBV5-1 CASSFFSGDSSYEQYF
TRBJ1-2 TRBV4-1 CASSQYNRGHNYGYTF
TRBJ2-1 TRBV19 CASSSRAAGGPSDNEQFF
TRBJ1-1 TRBV9 CASSVATLGHLNTEAFF
TRBJ2-7 TRBV11-2 CASGLAGASEQYF
TRBJ2-7 TRBV6-5 CASSPAGGSSYEQYF
TRBJ2-2 TRBV9 CASSPRTSENTGELFF
TRBJ2-5 TRBV28 CASSPGQNQETQYF
TRBJ1-1 TRBV10-3 CAISDRTGRMNTEAFF
TRBJ2-7 TRBV14 CASSLDSYEQYF
TRBJ2-5 TRBV7-2 CASSLEASGRGRETQYF
TRBJ2-7 TRBV7-9 CASSPGGPQGEQYF
TRBJ2-1 TRBV5-1 CASSPGLASHEQFF
TRBJ2-5 TRBV18 CASSPGQPQETQYF
TRBJ2-7 TRBV5-1 CASSLDRARYEQYF
TRBJ2-3 TRBV10-1 CASSTGGWDTQYF